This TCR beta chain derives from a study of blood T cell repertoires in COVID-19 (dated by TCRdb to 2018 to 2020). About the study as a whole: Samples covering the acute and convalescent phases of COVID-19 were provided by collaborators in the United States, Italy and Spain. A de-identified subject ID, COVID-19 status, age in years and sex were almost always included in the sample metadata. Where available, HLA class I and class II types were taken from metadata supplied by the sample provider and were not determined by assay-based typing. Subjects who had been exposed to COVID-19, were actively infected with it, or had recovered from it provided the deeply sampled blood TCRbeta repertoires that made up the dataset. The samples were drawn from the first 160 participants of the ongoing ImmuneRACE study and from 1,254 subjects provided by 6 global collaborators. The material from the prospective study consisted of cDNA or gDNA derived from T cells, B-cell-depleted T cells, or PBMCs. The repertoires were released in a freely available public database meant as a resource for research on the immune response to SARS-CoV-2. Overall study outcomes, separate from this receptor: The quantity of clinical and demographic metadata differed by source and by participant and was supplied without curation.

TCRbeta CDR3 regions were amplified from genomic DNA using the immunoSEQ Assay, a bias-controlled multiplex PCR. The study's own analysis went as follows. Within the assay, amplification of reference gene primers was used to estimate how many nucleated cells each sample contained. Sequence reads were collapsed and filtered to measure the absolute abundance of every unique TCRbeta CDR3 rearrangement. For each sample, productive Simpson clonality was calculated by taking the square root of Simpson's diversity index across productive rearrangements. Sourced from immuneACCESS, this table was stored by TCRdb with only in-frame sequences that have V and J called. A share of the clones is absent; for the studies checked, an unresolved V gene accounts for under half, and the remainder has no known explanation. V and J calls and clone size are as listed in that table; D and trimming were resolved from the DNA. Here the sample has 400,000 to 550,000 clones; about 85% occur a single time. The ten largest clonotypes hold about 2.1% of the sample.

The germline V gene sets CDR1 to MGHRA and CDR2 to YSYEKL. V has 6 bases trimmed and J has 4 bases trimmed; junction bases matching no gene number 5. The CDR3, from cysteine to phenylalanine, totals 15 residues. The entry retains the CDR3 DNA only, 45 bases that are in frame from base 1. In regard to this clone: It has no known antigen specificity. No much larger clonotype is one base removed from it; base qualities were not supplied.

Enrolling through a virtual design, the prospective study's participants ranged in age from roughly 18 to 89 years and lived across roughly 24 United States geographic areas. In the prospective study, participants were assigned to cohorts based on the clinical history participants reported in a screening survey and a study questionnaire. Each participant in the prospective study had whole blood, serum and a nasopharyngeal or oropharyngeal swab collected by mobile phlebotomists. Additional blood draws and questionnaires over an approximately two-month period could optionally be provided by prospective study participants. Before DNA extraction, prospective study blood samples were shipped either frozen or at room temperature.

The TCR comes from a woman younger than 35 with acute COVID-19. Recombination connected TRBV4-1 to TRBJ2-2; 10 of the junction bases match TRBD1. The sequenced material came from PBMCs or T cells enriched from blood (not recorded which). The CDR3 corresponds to CASRTTGGVTGELFF. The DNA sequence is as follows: TGCGCCAGCAGAACGACAGGGGGCGTCACCGGGGAGCTGTTTTTT.